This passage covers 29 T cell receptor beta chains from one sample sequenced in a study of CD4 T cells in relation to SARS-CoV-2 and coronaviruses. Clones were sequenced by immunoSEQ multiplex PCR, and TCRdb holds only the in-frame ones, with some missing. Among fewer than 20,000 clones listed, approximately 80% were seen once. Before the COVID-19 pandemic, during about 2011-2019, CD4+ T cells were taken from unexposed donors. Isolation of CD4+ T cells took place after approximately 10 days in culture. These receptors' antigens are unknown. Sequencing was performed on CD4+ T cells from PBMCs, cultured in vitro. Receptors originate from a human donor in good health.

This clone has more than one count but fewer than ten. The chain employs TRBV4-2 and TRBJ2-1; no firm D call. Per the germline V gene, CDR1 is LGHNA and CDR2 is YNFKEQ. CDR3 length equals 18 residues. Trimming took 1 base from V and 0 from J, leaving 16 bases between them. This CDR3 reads CASSQATGTLYSYNEQFF. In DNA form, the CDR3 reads TGTGCCAGCAGCCAAGCAACCGGAACCCTTTACTCCTACAATGAGCAGTTCTTC.

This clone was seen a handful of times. The CDR3 DNA reads as TGTGCCAGTAGAGGACCAGGGTTGAGGCCCCAGCATTTT. It specifies CASRGPGLRPQHF. The chain combines TRBV19 with TRBJ1-5, with D perhaps TRBD1 (5 bases). The CDR3 contains 13 residues. Germline CDR1 reads LNHDA; CDR2 reads SQIVND (reference sequence). Trimming left V 6 bases short and J 9 bases short, with 15 bases between.

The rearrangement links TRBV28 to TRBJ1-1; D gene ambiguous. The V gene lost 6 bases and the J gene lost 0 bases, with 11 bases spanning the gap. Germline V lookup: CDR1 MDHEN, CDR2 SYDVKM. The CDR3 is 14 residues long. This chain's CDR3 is CASSPIRLNTEAFF. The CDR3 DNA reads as TGTGCCAGCAGCCCAATTCGATTGAACACTGAAGCTTTCTTT.

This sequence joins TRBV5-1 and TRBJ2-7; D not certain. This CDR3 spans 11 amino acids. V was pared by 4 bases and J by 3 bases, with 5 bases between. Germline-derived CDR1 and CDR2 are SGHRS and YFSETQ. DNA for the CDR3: TGCGCCAGCAGCAAAAACTACGAGCAGTACTTC. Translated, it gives CASSKNYEQYF.

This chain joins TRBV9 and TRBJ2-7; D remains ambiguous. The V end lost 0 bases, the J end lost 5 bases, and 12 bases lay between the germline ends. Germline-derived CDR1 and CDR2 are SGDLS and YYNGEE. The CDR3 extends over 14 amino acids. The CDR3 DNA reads TGTGCCAGCAGCGTAGAGGGTAGTTCCCACGAGCAGTACTTC. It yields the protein CASSVEGSSHEQYF.

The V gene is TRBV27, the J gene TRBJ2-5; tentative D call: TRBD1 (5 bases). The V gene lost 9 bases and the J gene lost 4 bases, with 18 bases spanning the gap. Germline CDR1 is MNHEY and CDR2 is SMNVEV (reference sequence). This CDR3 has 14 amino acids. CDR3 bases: TGTGCCAGTTCCCTTTGGGCAAGGGGAGAGACCCAGTACTTC. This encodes CASSLWARGETQYF.

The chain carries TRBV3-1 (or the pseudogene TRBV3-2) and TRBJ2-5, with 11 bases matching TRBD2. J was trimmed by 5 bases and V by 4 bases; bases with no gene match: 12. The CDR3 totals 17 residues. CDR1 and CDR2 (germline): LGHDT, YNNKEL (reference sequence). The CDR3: CASSPRGSGRALETQYF. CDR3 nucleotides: TGTGCCAGCAGCCCACGGGGTAGCGGGAGGGCCCTGGAGACCCAGTACTTC.

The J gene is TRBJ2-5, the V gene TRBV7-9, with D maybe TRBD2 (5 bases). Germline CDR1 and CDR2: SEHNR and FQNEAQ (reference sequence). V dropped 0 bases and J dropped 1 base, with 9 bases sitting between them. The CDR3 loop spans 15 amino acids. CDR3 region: CASSLAFSGQETQYF. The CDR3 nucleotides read TGTGCCAGCAGCTTAGCTTTCAGCGGCCAAGAGACCCAGTACTTC.

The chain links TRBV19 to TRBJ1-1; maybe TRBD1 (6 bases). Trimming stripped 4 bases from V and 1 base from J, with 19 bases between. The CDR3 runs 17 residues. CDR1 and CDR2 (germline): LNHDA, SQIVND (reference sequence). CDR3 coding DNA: TGTGCCAGTAGTAGCGAGGTTGCAGGGGAATGGAACACTGAAGCTTTCTTT. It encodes CASSSEVAGEWNTEAFF.

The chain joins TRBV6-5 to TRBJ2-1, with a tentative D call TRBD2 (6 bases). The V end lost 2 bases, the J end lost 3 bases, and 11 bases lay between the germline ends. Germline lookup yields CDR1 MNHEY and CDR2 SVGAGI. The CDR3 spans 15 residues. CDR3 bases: TGTGCCAGCAGTTACCATGGGACTGGCTACAATGAGCAGTTCTTC. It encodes CASSYHGTGYNEQFF.

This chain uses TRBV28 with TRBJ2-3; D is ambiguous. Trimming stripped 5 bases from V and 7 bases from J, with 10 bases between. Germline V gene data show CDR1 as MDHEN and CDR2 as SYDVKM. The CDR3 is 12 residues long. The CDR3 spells CASSALTHTQYF. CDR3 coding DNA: TGTGCCAGCAGTGCCCTCACCCATACGCAGTATTTT.

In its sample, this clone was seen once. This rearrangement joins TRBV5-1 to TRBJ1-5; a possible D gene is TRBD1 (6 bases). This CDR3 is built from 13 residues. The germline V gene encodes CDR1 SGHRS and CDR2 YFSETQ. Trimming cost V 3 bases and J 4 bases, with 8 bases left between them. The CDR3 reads CASSSTGNQPQHF. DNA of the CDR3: TGCGCCAGCAGCTCGACAGGTAATCAGCCCCAGCATTTT.

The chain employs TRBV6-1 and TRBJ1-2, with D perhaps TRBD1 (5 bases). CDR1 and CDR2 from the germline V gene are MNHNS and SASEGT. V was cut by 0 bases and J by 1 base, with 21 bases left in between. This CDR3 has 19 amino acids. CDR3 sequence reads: CASSEAPFGGTQNNYGYTF. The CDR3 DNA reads TGTGCCAGCAGTGAAGCGCCATTCGGGGGGACGCAGAATAACTATGGCTACACCTTC.

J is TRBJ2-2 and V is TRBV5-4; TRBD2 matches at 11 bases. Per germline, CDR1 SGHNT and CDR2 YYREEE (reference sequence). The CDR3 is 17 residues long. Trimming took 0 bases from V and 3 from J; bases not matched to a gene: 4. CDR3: CASSLGLAGGYTGELFF. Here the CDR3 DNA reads TGTGCCAGCAGCTTGGGGCTAGCGGGAGGTTACACCGGGGAGCTGTTTTTT.

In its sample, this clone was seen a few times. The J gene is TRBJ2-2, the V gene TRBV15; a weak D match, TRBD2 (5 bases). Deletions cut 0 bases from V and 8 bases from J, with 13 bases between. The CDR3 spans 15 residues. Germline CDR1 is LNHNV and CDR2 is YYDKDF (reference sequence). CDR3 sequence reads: CATSRDLEGSGELFF. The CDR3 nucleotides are TGTGCCACCAGCAGAGATCTTGAGGGCTCGGGGGAGCTGTTTTTT.

The chain's CDR3 is CASRLDRHTEAFF. The CDR3 nucleotides are TGTGCCAGCCGATTGGACAGGCACACTGAAGCTTTCTTT. The chain carries TRBV19 and TRBJ1-1; 7 nucleotides match TRBD1. CDR1 and CDR2 from the germline V gene are LNHDA and SQIVND (reference sequence). CDR3 length equals 13 residues. V shed 9 bases, J shed 3 bases, and the junction held 7 bases outside the gene matches.

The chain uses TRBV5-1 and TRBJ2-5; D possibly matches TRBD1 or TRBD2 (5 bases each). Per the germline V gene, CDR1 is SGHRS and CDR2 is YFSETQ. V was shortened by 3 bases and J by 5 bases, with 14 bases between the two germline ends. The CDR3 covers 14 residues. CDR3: CASSSGAGLETQYF. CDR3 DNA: TGCGCCAGCAGCTCTGGGGCGGGTTTGGAGACCCAGTACTTC.

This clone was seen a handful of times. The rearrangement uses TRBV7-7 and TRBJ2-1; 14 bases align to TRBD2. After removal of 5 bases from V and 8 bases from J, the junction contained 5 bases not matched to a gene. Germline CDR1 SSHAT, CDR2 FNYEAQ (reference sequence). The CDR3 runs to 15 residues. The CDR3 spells CASSEGLAGADEQFF. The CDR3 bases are TGTGCCAGCAGCGAGGGACTAGCGGGAGCGGATGAGCAGTTCTTC.

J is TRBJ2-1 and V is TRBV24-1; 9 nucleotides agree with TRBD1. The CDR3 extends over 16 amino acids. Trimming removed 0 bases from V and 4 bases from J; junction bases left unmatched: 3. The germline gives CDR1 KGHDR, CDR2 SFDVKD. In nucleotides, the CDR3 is TGTGCCACCAGTGATTTGCAGGGACAGGGATACAATGAGCAGTTCTTC. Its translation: CATSDLQGQGYNEQFF.

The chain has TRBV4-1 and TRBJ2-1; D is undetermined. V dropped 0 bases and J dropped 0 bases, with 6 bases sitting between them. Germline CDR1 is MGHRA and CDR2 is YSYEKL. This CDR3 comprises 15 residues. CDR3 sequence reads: CASSQDVSSYNEQFF. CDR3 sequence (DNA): TGCGCCAGCAGCCAAGACGTTAGCTCCTACAATGAGCAGTTCTTC.

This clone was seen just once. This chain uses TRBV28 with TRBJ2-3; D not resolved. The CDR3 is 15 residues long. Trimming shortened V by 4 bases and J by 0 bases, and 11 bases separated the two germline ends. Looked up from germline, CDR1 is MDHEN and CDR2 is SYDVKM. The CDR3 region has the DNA TGTGCCAGCAGTTCACAAAGCGCTAGCACAGATACGCAGTATTTT. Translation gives CASSSQSASTDTQYF. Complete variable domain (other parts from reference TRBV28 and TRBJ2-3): DVKVTQSSRYLVKRTGEKVFLECVQDMDHENMFWYRQDPGLGLRLIYFSYDVKMKEKGDIPEGYSVSREKKERFSLILESASTNQTSMYLCASSSQSASTDTQYFGPGTRLTVL.

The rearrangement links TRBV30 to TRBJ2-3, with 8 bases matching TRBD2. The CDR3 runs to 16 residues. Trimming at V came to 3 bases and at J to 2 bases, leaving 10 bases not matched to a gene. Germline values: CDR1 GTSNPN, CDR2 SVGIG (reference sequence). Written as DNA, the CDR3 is TGTGCCTGGAGCTTTGTCGGGAGGGCCCCCACAGATACGCAGTATTTT. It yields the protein CAWSFVGRAPTDTQYF. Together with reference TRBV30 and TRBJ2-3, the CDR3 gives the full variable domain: SQTIHQWPATLVQPVGSPLSLECTVEGTSNPNLYWYRQAAGRGLQLLFYSVGIGQISSEVPQNLSASRPQDRQFILSSKKLLLSDSGFYLCAWSFVGRAPTDTQYFGPGTRLTVL.

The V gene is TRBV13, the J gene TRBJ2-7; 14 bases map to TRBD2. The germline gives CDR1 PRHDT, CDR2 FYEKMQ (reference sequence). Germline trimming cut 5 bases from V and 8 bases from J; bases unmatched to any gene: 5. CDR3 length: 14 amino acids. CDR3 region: CASSKTSGRAQQYF. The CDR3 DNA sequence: TGTGCCAGCAGCAAGACTAGCGGGAGGGCTCAGCAGTACTTC.

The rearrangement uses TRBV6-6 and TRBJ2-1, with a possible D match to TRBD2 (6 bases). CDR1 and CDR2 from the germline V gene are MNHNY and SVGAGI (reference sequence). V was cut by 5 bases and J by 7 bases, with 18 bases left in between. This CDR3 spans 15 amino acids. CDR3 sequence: CASSTTGTLGNEQFF. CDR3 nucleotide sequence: TGTGCCAGCAGTACGACCGGGACTCTGGGTAATGAGCAGTTCTTC.

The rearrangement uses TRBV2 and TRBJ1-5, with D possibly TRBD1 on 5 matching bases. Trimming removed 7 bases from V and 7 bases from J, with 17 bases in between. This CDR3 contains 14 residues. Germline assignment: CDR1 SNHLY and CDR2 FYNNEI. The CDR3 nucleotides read TGTGCCAGCATGATCGAGGGGCGGGGGCAGCCCCAGCATTTT. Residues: CASMIEGRGQPQHF.

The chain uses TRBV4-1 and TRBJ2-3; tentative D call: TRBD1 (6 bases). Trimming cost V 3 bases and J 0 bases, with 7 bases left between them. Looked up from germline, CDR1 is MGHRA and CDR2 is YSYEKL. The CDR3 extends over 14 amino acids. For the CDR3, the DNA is TGCGCCAGCAGCCAGGGGGCTAGCACAGATACGCAGTATTTT. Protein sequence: CASSQGASTDTQYF.

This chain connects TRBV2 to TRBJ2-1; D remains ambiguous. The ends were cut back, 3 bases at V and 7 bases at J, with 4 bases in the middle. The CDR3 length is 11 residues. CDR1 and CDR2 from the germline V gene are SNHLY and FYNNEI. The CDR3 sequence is CASSDWNEQFF. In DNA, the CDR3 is TGTGCCAGCAGTGATTGGAATGAGCAGTTCTTC.

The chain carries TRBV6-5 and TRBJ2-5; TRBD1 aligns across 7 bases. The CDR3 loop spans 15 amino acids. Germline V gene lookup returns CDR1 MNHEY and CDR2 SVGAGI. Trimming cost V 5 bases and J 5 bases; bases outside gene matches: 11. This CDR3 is CASSPKGAVGETQYF. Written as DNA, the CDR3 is TGTGCCAGCAGTCCCAAGGGGGCAGTTGGGGAGACCCAGTACTTC.

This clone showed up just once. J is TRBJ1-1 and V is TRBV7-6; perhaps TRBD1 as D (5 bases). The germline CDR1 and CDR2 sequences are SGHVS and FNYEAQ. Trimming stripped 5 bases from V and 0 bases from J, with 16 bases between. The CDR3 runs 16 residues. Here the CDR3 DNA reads TGTGCCAGCAGCCTAGAATGGGCAGGGCTGAACACTGAAGCTTTCTTT. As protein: CASSLEWAGLNTEAFF.